These T cell receptor beta chains were read from a single sample in a study of blood T cells in healthy people across ages. TCRdb redid the calling of the 5' RACE reads with MiXCR, one entry per CDR3 protein. Of about 900,000 distinct CDR3 sequences in the sample, approximately 59% were seen once. The specimen was blood. The receptors originated from a young man in good health. The CDR3 runs from the conserved cysteine through the conserved F or W. Each record gives: D gene, CDR3 length, J gene, V gene, clone size, CDR3 DNA, CDR3 protein. The D gene is left open where the match is weak. Some rows have no size entry. The others give once, few or many, or a class for an expanded clone.

>TRBD1|15|TRBJ2-5|TRBV6-1|NA
TGTGCCAGCAGTGAGAGGACAGGGAGTCAAGAGACCCAGTACTTC
CASSERTGSQETQYF
>TRBD2|13|TRBJ2-1|TRBV9|NA
TGTGCCAGCAGCGGGCGGGGGTTTCATGGGCAGTTCTTC
CASSGRGFHGQFF
>NA|16|TRBJ2-3|TRBV24-1|NA
TGTGCCACCAGTGATATTGGGGGCATTAGCACAGATACGCAGTATTTT
CATSDIGGISTDTQYF
>NA|13|TRBJ2-1|TRBV27|NA
TGTGCCACCAGGGGGGGGGGATATAATGAGCAGTTCTTC
CATRGGGYNEQFF
>TRBD1|15|TRBJ1-4|TRBV5-5|once
TGTGCCAGCAGCACCTGGACAGGGGTGGATGAAAAACTGTTTTTT
CASSTWTGVDEKLFF
>TRBD2|16|TRBJ2-5|TRBV4-2|few
TGTGCCAGCAGCCAAGATGAGGCGGGGGTGAGGGAGACCCAGTACTTC
CASSQDEAGVRETQYF
>NA|17|TRBJ1-4|TRBV9|NA
TGTGCCAGCAGAGCGTCTCGGGTCCGGACGGCCTTAGGAAAACTGTTTTTT
CASRASRVRTALGKLFF
>TRBD2|12|TRBJ2-3|TRBV2|NA
TGTGCCACGGGGGGGGTCCGGGATACGCAGTATTTT
CATGGVRDTQYF
>TRBD2|15|TRBJ2-4|TRBV5-6|NA
TGTGCCAGCAGCTACCAAGGACTAGCGAAAAACATTCAGTACTTC
CASSYQGLAKNIQYF
>NA|15|TRBJ1-2|TRBV4-2|NA
TGTGCCAGCAGCCCTTGGACAGATCTTAACTATGGCTACACCTTC
CASSPWTDLNYGYTF
>NA|14|TRBJ2-3|TRBV28|NA
TGTGCCAGCAGTTTAATCACTAGCACAGATACGCAGTATTTT
CASSLITSTDTQYF
>TRBD1|15|TRBJ1-2|TRBV3-1|NA
TGTGCCAGCAGCCTCGGGACAGCTTATGGCTATGGCTACACCTTC
CASSLGTAYGYGYTF
>TRBD1|15|TRBJ2-7|TRBV7-6|NA
TGTGCCAGCAGCTTAGGATGGGACAGGTCCTACGAGCAGTACTTC
CASSLGWDRSYEQYF
>NA|16|TRBJ1-5|TRBV7-9|NA
TGTGCCAGCAGCTTAGATTCTGTGTCCGGCAATCAGCCCCAGCATTTT
CASSLDSVSGNQPQHF
>NA|15|TRBJ2-3|TRBV7-2|NA
TGTGCCAGCAGCTTAAACGGGGGGCGCGGAGATACGCAGTATTTT
CASSLNGGRGDTQYF